This is a list of T cell receptor beta chains from one sample in a study of tumor-infiltrating lymphocytes in primary liver carcinoma. TCRdb redid the calling of the multiplex PCR reads with MiXCR, one entry per CDR3 protein. The sample gives approximately 310,000 distinct CDR3 sequences, 65% of which show up once; approximately 9.4% is in the top ten. Sequencing input: peripheral blood. These TCRs come from a middle-aged man with primary liver carcinoma and hepatitis B virus infection. The CDR3 runs from the conserved cysteine through the conserved F or W. The order of the fields is V gene, D gene, CDR3 length, clone size, J gene, CDR3 protein, CDR3 DNA. A D gene is named only where the DNA matches it firmly. Clone size is shown for a subset of rows, as once, few, many or a class of expanded clone.

TRBV28	.	13	few	TRBJ2-2	CASSPHVRGELFF	TGTGCCAGCAGTCCCCACGTTAGGGGGGAGCTGTTTTTT
TRBV12-3/TRBV12-4	TRBD1	16	.	TRBJ1-5	CASSGPGTVRNQPQHF	TGTGCCAGCAGCGGACCCGGGACAGTGCGAAATCAGCCCCAGCATTTT
TRBV28	.	14	.	TRBJ1-2	CASSLYGVNQGYTF	TGTGCCAGCAGTCTATACGGGGTTAATCAGGGCTACACCTTC
TRBV4-1	.	15	.	TRBJ1-3	CASSQDHTVRNTIYF	TGCGCCAGCAGCCAAGATCATACGGTTAGAAACACCATATATTTT
TRBV5-1	.	16	.	TRBJ2-5	CSSSLGTGTSQETQYF	TGCTCCAGCAGCTTGGGAACCGGGACATCTCAAGAGACCCAGTACTTC
TRBV4-2	TRBD1	15	many	TRBJ2-1	CASSQDGQGNNEQFF	TGTGCCAGCAGCCAAGATGGACAGGGGAACAATGAGCAGTTCTTC
TRBV10-1	TRBD1	15	.	TRBJ2-3	CVSSVGTAYTDTQYF	TGCGTCAGCAGCGTTGGGACAGCCTACACAGATACGCAGTATTTT
TRBV6-5	TRBD2	14	once	TRBJ2-3	CAISYEAGVTAQYF	TGTGCCATCAGTTACGAGGCGGGAGTCACGGCACAGTATTTT
TRBV29-1	TRBD1	12	.	TRBJ2-5	CSFLRGSETQHF	TGCAGCTTCCTCAGGGGGAGCGAGACCCAGCACTTC
TRBV7-9	.	13	few	TRBJ2-3	CASSLGRADTQYF	TGTGCCAGCAGCTTAGGACGGGCAGATACGCAGTATTTT
TRBV29-1	.	17	.	TRBJ2-1	CSVEKRVATEIYNEQFF	TGCAGCGTTGAAAAACGGGTGGCGACGGAGATCTACAATGAGCAGTTCTTC
TRBV29-1	TRBD1	13	many	TRBJ1-5	CSVEDIGGGPQHF	TGCAGCGTTGAAGATATAGGGGGCGGGCCCCAGCATTTT
TRBV11-1	.	14	.	TRBJ1-4	CASSPGRGDEKLFF	TGTGCCAGCAGCCCGGGACGGGGTGATGAAAAACTGTTTTTT
TRBV30	TRBD1	15	few	TRBJ1-5	CAWSAEGTGNQPQHF	TGTGCCTGGAGTGCTGAGGGGACAGGTAATCAGCCCCAGCATTTT
TRBV11-2	.	13	.	TRBJ2-7	CASSLAPFCEQYF	TGTGCCAGCAGCTTGGCGCCATTCTGCGAGCAGTACTTC
TRBV4-1	.	15	.	TRBJ1-4	CASSHGLGAGEKLLF	TGCGCCAGCAGCCATGGACTGGGGGCAGGTGAAAAACTGCTTTTT